This T cell receptor beta chain was identified during a study of cytomegalovirus exposure and HLA in healthy donors. Study-wide points: The CMV antigen specificity of a few CMV-associated chains was confirmed through in vitro analysis. Rare TCR sequences predominated, though certain public TCRs were found in many donors.

Concerning this clone itself: Its target is not known.

Profiled with immunoSEQ multiplex PCR; TCRdb holds only in-frame clones, not every one. The sample holds around 120,000 clones, roughly 88% seen once. CDR3 size: 15 residues. Germline lookup yields CDR1 MNHNY and CDR2 SVGAGI (reference sequence). Trimming removed 2 bases from V and 3 bases from J, with 10 bases in between. From the 120-subject validation cohort, which was separate from the roughly 610-subject first cohort, the donors were drawn. The gene calls are TRBV6-6 and TRBJ1-4, with a weak D call TRBD1 (5 bases). The TCR originated in a young man in good health and CMV-seronegative. Material: PBMCs. CDR3 region: CASSYRGGANEKLFF. CDR3 DNA sequence: TGTGCCAGCAGTTACAGGGGCGGAGCTAATGAAAAACTGTTTTTT.